These 24 T cell receptor beta chains were all obtained from the same sample, sequenced in a study of cytomegalovirus exposure and HLA in healthy donors. This PCR relied on a set of 60 Vbeta primers and 13 Jbeta primers. Method: immunoSEQ multiplex PCR; TCRdb's copy keeps in-frame clones and lacks some. The data show some 87,000 clones, with around four fifths seen just once and roughly 6.6% held by the top ten. Sequencing used PBMCs. Receptors originate from a man aged 45 to 65 in good health and CMV-seropositive.

The chain carries TRBV5-6 and TRBJ2-3, with 16 bases identical to TRBD2. Germline V gene lookup returns CDR1 SGHDT and CDR2 YYEEEE. The CDR3 has 16 residues. Germline trimming cut 4 bases from V and 6 bases from J; bases unmatched to any gene: 5. CDR3 bases: TGTGCCAGCAGCCCGGGACTAGCGGGGGGGCGTGATACGCAGTATTTT. This codes for CASSPGLAGGRDTQYF. The full variable domain, with the rest looked up from reference TRBV5-6 and TRBJ2-3, is DAGVTQSPTHLIKTRGQQVTLRCSPKSGHDTVSWYQQALGQGPQFIFQYYEEEERQRGNFPDRFSGHQFPNYSSELNVNALLLGDSALYLCASSPGLAGGRDTQYFGPGTRLTVL.

This chain links TRBV4-3 with TRBJ1-1; tentatively, D is TRBD1 (5 bases). CDR1 and CDR2 from the germline V gene are LGHNA and YSLEER. The ends were cut back, 0 bases at V and 1 base at J, with 9 bases in the middle. The CDR3 has 15 residues. CDR3 nucleotides: TGCGCCAGCAGCCAAGATATTCAGGGGAACACTGAAGCTTTCTTT. Its protein product is CASSQDIQGNTEAFF.

The genes are TRBV5-6 and TRBJ2-3; TRBD2 agrees at 12 bases. Unmatched junction bases numbered 7, after V lost 3 bases and J lost 2 bases. The V gene's germline CDR1 is SGHDT and CDR2 YYEEEE. There are 17 residues in the CDR3. The DNA for the CDR3 is TGTGCCAGCAGCTCCCGACTAGCGGGGGACTACACAGATACGCAGTATTTT. It encodes CASSSRLAGDYTDTQYF.

The chain recombines TRBV29-1 with TRBJ2-7; TRBD1 matches at 11 bases. The germline gives CDR1 SQVTM, CDR2 ANQGSEA. After removal of 2 bases from V and 5 bases from J, the junction contained 5 bases not matched to a gene. The CDR3 spans 14 residues. The CDR3 protein is CSVERTGGKDEQYF. The CDR3 DNA reads as TGCAGCGTTGAAAGGACAGGGGGCAAGGACGAGCAGTACTTC.

Turning to this clone: The junction does not match germline at one end; this may be a read error. The rearrangement uses TRBV7-9 and TRBJ1-2; no clear D. From germline, CDR1 is SEHNR and CDR2 FQNEAQ (reference sequence). CDR3 length: 13 residues. CDR3 loop: CASNFMLGDGYPF. Here the CDR3 DNA reads TGTGCCAGCAACTTCATGTTGGGAGATGGCTACCCCTTC.

Remarks on this clone: Different DNA sequences within this sample yield the same CDR3. The chain employs TRBV19 and TRBJ2-3, with 8 bases fitting TRBD2. The CDR3 is 15 residues long. CDR1 and CDR2 (germline): LNHDA, SQIVND (reference sequence). Unmatched junction bases numbered 5, after V lost 2 bases and J lost 4 bases. The CDR3 loop is CASSISGGRSDTQYF. CDR3 coding DNA: TGTGCCAGTAGTATAAGCGGGGGAAGGTCAGATACGCAGTATTTT. The variable domain in full, with the rest retrieved from reference TRBV19 and TRBJ2-3, is DGGITQSPKYLFRKEGQNVTLSCEQNLNHDAMYWYRQDPGQGLRLIYYSQIVNDFQKGDIAEGYSVSREKKESFPLTVTSAQKNPTAFYLCASSISGGRSDTQYFGPGTRLTVL.

As regards this clone: A read error may account for a junction end that differs from germline. V is TRBV28 and J is TRBJ1-5; D is undetermined. Per germline, CDR1 MDHEN and CDR2 SYDVKM. The length of the CDR3 is 17 residues. The CDR3 loop reads CASTTTRAAGVNQPQNF. In DNA form, the CDR3 reads TGTGCCAGCACCACAACTCGGGCAGCGGGTGTCAATCAGCCCCAGAATTTT.

The chain is built from TRBV9 and TRBJ2-1; 9 bases line up with TRBD1. V was clipped by 1 base and J by 8 bases; unmatched bases: 7. This CDR3 is 15 amino acids long. Germline CDR1 SGDLS, CDR2 YYNGEE. Written as DNA, the CDR3 is TGTGCCAGCAGCGTAAGTGTGGGACAGGGCTATGAGCAGTTCTTC. Its protein is CASSVSVGQGYEQFF.

V gene TRBV7-8 combines with J gene TRBJ2-1, with D maybe TRBD1 (6 bases). V was pared by 6 bases and J by 5 bases, with 8 bases between. The CDR3 spans 12 residues. Germline V gene lookup returns CDR1 SGHVS and CDR2 FQNEAQ. The CDR3 spells CASRNRDNEQFF. CDR3 sequence (DNA): TGTGCCAGCAGGAACAGGGACAATGAGCAGTTCTTC.

Comment on this clone: One end of the junction is discordant with germline, which a read error may explain. The chain carries TRBV4-1 and TRBJ1-1; D perhaps matches TRBD1 (5 bases). This CDR3 has 15 amino acids. Per germline, CDR1 MGHRA and CDR2 YSYEKL. The CDR3 region has the DNA TGCGCCAGCAGCCAAAAACCCGGGGGGAACGCTGAAGCTTTCTTT. Amino acids: CASSQKPGGNAEAFF.

The V call is TRBV6-5, the J call TRBJ1-4, with 7 bases that match TRBD1. The length of the CDR3 is 16 residues. V lost 2 bases to trimming and J lost 6 bases; unmatched junction nucleotides: 9. The V gene's germline CDR1 is MNHEY and CDR2 SVGAGI. The CDR3 reads CASSYKARGRDEKLFF. The CDR3 DNA is TGTGCCAGCAGTTACAAGGCGAGGGGGCGTGATGAAAAACTGTTTTTT.

The chain joins TRBV7-2 to TRBJ1-5, with 8 bases that match TRBD1. CDR1 and CDR2 (germline): SGHTA, FQGNSA. The CDR3 contains 13 residues. V trimming: 5 bases; J trimming: 5 bases; junction bases outside the gene matches: 2. The CDR3 DNA reads as TGTGCCAGCAGCGGACAGGGAGATCAGCCCCAGCATTTT. It translates to CASSGQGDQPQHF.

As concerns this clone: The same CDR3 arises from other DNA sequences in this sample as well. The CDR3 nucleotides are TGTGCCAGCAGTTACTCGACGGGGACTGAAGCTTTCTTT. It specifies CASSYSTGTEAFF. The chain is built from TRBV6-6 and TRBJ1-1; D remains ambiguous. From germline, CDR1 is MNHNY and CDR2 SVGAGI (reference sequence). The CDR3 consists of 13 residues. Deletions cut 0 bases from V and 5 bases from J, with 7 bases between.

The rearrangement joins TRBV28 to TRBJ2-3; maybe TRBD2 (6 bases). V gave up 8 bases and J gave up 1 base, with 10 bases separating them. Looked up from germline, CDR1 is MDHEN and CDR2 is SYDVKM. This CDR3 contains 13 residues. CDR3 sequence reads: CASGPGGTDTQYF. In DNA, the CDR3 is TGTGCCAGCGGTCCGGGGGGCACAGATACGCAGTATTTT.

The chain employs TRBV4-3 and TRBJ2-3, with D maybe TRBD2 (6 bases). CDR1 is LGHNA and CDR2 is YSLEER in the germline V gene. V lost 2 bases and J 3 bases, leaving 9 bases between the germline ends. The length of the CDR3 is 14 residues. The CDR3: CASSQPGLTDTQYF. The CDR3 nucleotides read TGCGCCAGCAGCCAACCGGGACTTACAGATACGCAGTATTTT.

This clone was observed a few times. The chain carries TRBV4-1 and TRBJ1-1, with TRBD1 matching 9 bases. V lost 3 bases, J lost 4 bases, and 6 bases stayed unmatched. Germline CDR1 MGHRA, CDR2 YSYEKL. This CDR3 spans 15 amino acids. In DNA form, the CDR3 reads TGCGCCAGCAGCCAGAGGGACAGGGAGGGCACTGAAGCTTTCTTT. This codes for CASSQRDREGTEAFF.

The gene calls are TRBV5-6 and TRBJ1-6, with D unresolved. V shed 4 bases and J shed 7 bases, with 18 bases lying between them. CDR3 length: 16 residues. Germline CDR1 reads SGHDT; CDR2 reads YYEEEE. CDR3 DNA sequence: TGTGCCAGCAGCCTCCGGGTAGCCCCGGGAAATTCACCCCTCCACTTT. It is translated as CASSLRVAPGNSPLHF.

The CDR3 DNA reads TGTGCCAGCAGAGGGGGAAAGGGGGACACCGGGGAGCTGTTTTTT. Translated, it gives CASRGGKGDTGELFF. V usage is TRBV14 and J usage is TRBJ2-2, with D perhaps matching TRBD1 (6 bases). Per the germline V gene, CDR1 is SGHDN and CDR2 is FVKESK. The germline V and J ends were trimmed by 6 bases and 3 bases, with 14 bases remaining between them. The CDR3 sequence is 15 residues long.

The chain has TRBV30 and TRBJ1-6; unclear D gene. The CDR3 has 13 residues. Trimming cost V 0 bases and J 9 bases, with 9 bases left between them. Germline V lookup: CDR1 GTSNPN, CDR2 SVGIG (reference sequence). The CDR3 protein is CAWSVEGSSPLHF. CDR3 nucleotides: TGTGCCTGGAGTGTTGAGGGAAGTTCACCCCTCCACTTT.

As DNA, the CDR3 is TGTGCCAGCAGTGTCGGTTCCAACACCGGGGAGCTGTTTTTT. Protein: CASSVGSNTGELFF. The chain couples TRBV2 to TRBJ2-2; the D is unclear. The V gene's germline CDR1 is SNHLY and CDR2 FYNNEI. The CDR3 spans 14 residues. The V and J ends lost 4 bases and 2 bases respectively, with 8 bases between them. The entire variable domain, with the rest obtained from reference TRBV2 and TRBJ2-2, is as follows: EPEVTQTPSHQVTQMGQEVILRCVPISNHLYFYWYRQILGQKVEFLVSFYNNEISEKSEIFDDQFSVERPDGSNFTLKIRSTKLEDSAMYFCASSVGSNTGELFFGEGSRLTVL.

The chain combines TRBV4-2 with TRBJ2-7, with D unresolved. The germline V gene encodes CDR1 LGHNA and CDR2 YNFKEQ. The CDR3 is 16 residues long. V lost 0 bases, J lost 3 bases, and 15 bases lay in between. Written as DNA, the CDR3 is TGTGCCAGCAGCCAAGAATCCTCAGGTGCCGGCTACGAGCAGTACTTC. As protein: CASSQESSGAGYEQYF.

The chain carries TRBV9 and TRBJ2-7; D gene uncertain. The CDR3 has 16 amino acids. CDR1 and CDR2 (germline): SGDLS, YYNGEE. V gave up 0 bases and J gave up 2 bases, with 15 bases separating them. CDR3 loop: CASSVDDSPKPYEQYF. The CDR3 bases are TGTGCCAGCAGCGTAGACGACTCACCCAAGCCCTACGAGCAGTACTTC.

The rearrangement uses TRBV5-8 and TRBJ2-5; 8 nucleotides agree with TRBD1. The junction had 6 bases not matched to a gene; V was cut back by 4 bases and J by 4 bases. The germline V gene has CDR1 SGHTS and CDR2 YDEGEE. The CDR3 extends over 14 amino acids. CDR3 amino acids: CASSPGQGSETQYF. DNA for the CDR3: TGTGCCAGCAGCCCAGGACAGGGTTCAGAGACCCAGTACTTC.

This chain joins TRBV5-1 and TRBJ1-1; 7 nucleotides agree with TRBD1. V gave up 4 bases and J gave up 1 base; unmatched junction bases: 4. The CDR3 runs to 14 residues. Germline V gene data show CDR1 as SGHRS and CDR2 as YFSETQ. CDR3: CASSRGTANTEAFF. The CDR3 coding sequence is TGCGCCAGCAGCAGGGGGACAGCGAACACTGAAGCTTTCTTT.